This T cell receptor (beta chain) was recorded in a study of CD8 T cells in Susac syndrome. The CDR3 is made up of 22 amino acids. With 1 base removed from V and 2 bases from J, the gap between germline ends came to 27 bases. CDR1 is SGHTA, CDR2 FQGTGA, per germline. In the multiple sclerosis control group, patients were treatment-naive and had stable or active relapsing-remitting disease. It was with random hexamers that about 0.45 to 1 ug RNA was reverse transcribed. Using its own MiXCR run on the immunoSEQ multiplex PCR reads, TCRdb lists one record per CDR3 protein. The repertoire holds 250,000 or so distinct CDR3 sequences, with just under 95% as singletons.

The sequence came from a human donor with multiple sclerosis. Sequencing input: CD4+ T cells from PBMCs. The chain employs TRBV7-3 and TRBJ2-6; D gene uncertain. CDR3 sequence: CASSLNPGLGPRAAAGANVLTF. The CDR3 DNA sequence: TGTGCCAGCAGCTTAAACCCCGGTCTCGGCCCCCGGGCCGCCGCTGGGGCCAACGTCCTGACTTTC.